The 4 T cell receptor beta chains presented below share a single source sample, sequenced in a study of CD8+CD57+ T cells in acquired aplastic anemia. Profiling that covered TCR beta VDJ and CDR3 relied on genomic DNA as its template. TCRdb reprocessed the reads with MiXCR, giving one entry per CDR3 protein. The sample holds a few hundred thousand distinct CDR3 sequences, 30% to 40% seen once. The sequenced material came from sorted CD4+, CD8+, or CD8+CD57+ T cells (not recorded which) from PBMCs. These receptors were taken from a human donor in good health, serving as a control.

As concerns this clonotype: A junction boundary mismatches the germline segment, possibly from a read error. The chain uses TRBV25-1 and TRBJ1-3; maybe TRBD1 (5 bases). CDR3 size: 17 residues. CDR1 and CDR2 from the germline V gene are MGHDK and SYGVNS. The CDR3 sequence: CVSSDRGTGISGNTMYF. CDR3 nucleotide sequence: TGTGTCAGCAGTGACCGCGGCACAGGCATCTCTGGAAACACCATGTATTTT.

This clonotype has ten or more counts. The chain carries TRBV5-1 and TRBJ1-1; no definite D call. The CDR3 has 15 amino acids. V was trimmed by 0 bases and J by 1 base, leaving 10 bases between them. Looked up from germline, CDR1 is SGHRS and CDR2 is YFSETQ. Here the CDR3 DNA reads TGCGCCAGCAGCTTGGTAGGCGCAGGGAACACTGAAGCTTTCTTT. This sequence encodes CASSLVGAGNTEAFF.

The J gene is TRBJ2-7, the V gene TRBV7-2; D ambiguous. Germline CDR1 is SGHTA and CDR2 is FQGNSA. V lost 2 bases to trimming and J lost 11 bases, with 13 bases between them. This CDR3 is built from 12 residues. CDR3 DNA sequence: TGTGCCAGCAGCTTATATTGGACCAGAAAGTACGTC. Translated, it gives CASSLYWTRKYV.

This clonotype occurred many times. The chain's CDR3 is CSARDLLAGTTDTQYF. Here the CDR3 DNA reads TGCAGTGCTAGAGACTTGCTAGCGGGGACCACAGATACGCAGTATTTT. The J gene is TRBJ2-3, the V gene TRBV20-1; 9 positions match TRBD2. The V segment lost 0 bases and the J segment 2 bases; nucleotides outside the gene matches: 6. The CDR3 is 16 amino acids. The germline CDR1 and CDR2 sequences are DFQATT and SNEGSKA (reference sequence).